This paragraph covers one T cell receptor (beta chain) sequence. This specimen belongs to a study of blood T cell repertoires in COVID-19. About the research overall: Material from acute and convalescent COVID-19 was sourced from the United States, Italy and Spain. The analysed material was cDNA or gDNA that came from T cells, B-cell-depleted T cells, or PBMCs.

Trimming pared 6 bases from V and 8 bases from J, leaving 31 bases between. The CDR3 is made up of 18 amino acids. Looked up from germline, CDR1 is KGHSH and CDR2 is LQKENI. In the authors' workflow: For nucleated cells, counts were estimated from reference gene primer amplification. Produced via immunoSEQ multiplex PCR; TCRdb's table is partial and in-frame only. That table furnishes V, J and clone size, whereas the DNA furnished D and trimming. The data show hundreds of thousands of clones, 65% to 90% seen once. The origin of this receptor is a woman between 50 and 59 years old with acute COVID-19. The material sequenced was PBMCs or T cells enriched from blood (not recorded which). The V and J genes are TRBV18 and TRBJ1-2; TRBD1 is a possible D gene (6 bases). The CDR3 sequence is CASSLSEGQSYMARGYTF. The CDR3, as DNA: TGTGCCAGCTCCCTCTCCGAGGGACAAAGTTATATGGCCCGCGGCTACACCTTC.